The 20 T cell receptor beta chains given below trace back to one sample, sequenced in a study of blood T cell repertoires in COVID-19. The assay was immunoSEQ multiplex PCR, and TCRdb's table has in-frame clones only and misses some. The sample contains about 230,000 clones, 75% to 90% of which appear only once. Specimen: PBMCs or T cells enriched from blood (not recorded which). These receptors were taken from a woman in her twenties or thirties who had been exposed to COVID-19.

This chain links TRBV3-1 (or the pseudogene TRBV3-2) with TRBJ1-2, with D perhaps TRBD1 (6 bases). V lost 3 bases and J lost 1, with 24 bases in between. The germline V gene has CDR1 LGHDT and CDR2 YNNKEL (reference sequence). This CDR3 spans 19 amino acids. The DNA of the CDR3 is TGTGCCAGCAGCCAGGGGGGGGGACAATTGGACCGAATTAACTATGGCTACACCTTC. This translates into CASSQGGGQLDRINYGYTF.

This chain's CDR3 is CASSKGAGFQPQHF. DNA of the CDR3: TGTGCCAGTAGTAAGGGGGCCGGGTTTCAGCCCCAGCATTTT. V and J are TRBV19 and TRBJ1-5; TRBD1 aligns across 7 bases. CDR1 and CDR2 from the germline V gene are LNHDA and SQIVND (reference sequence). Trimming cost V 4 bases and J 6 bases; bases outside gene matches: 6. The CDR3 totals 14 residues. Based on the CDR3 plus reference TRBV19 and TRBJ1-5, the full variable domain is DGGITQSPKYLFRKEGQNVTLSCEQNLNHDAMYWYRQDPGQGLRLIYYSQIVNDFQKGDIAEGYSVSREKKESFPLTVTSAQKNPTAFYLCASSKGAGFQPQHFGDGTRLSIL.

The CDR3 sequence is CASSSKSYSGNTIYF. CDR3 sequence (DNA): TGTGCCAGCAGCTCGAAGAGTTACTCTGGAAACACCATATATTTT. The J gene is TRBJ1-3, the V gene TRBV7-9, with D uncertain. CDR3 size: 15 residues. V was clipped by 4 bases and J by 0 bases, with 10 bases between them. CDR1 is SEHNR, CDR2 FQNEAQ, per germline (reference sequence).

The rearrangement uses TRBV28 and TRBJ1-6, with 9 bases identical to TRBD1. Losses at the gene ends were 5 bases for V and 7 bases for J; bases not matched to a gene: 6. Germline CDR1 and CDR2: MDHEN and SYDVKM. The CDR3 spans 15 residues. The CDR3 DNA reads as TGTGCCAGCAGTCAACAGGGGGCGCGGAATTCACCCCTCCACTTT. Translating gives CASSQQGARNSPLHF.

CDR3 DNA: TGTGCCAGCAGCTTAGTTTTAGCGGGAGGCCCAGATACGCAGTATTTT. Translating gives CASSLVLAGGPDTQYF. The V gene is TRBV7-8, the J gene TRBJ2-3; TRBD2 aligns across 10 bases. Germline CDR1 is SGHVS and CDR2 is FQNEAQ. After removal of 1 base from V and 4 bases from J, the junction contained 5 bases not matched to a gene. This CDR3 is 16 amino acids long.

In its sample, this clone was seen once. A far larger clone is only one base removed, so a read error is likely. The gene calls are TRBV12-3 or TRBV12-4 and TRBJ2-3; 7 bases map to TRBD2. The CDR3 runs to 13 residues. The ends lost 5 bases at V and 2 bases at J; junction bases unmatched: 1. The CDR3 here is CASSGTTTDTQYF. Written as DNA, the CDR3 is TGTGCCAGCAGTGGGACTACCACAGATACGCAGTATTTT.

V usage is TRBV28 and J usage is TRBJ1-4; the match to TRBD1 covers 8 bases. The germline gives CDR1 MDHEN, CDR2 SYDVKM. J was trimmed by 16 bases and V by 3 bases; bases with no gene match: 7. This CDR3 contains 12 residues. The CDR3 nucleotides are TGTGCCAGCAGTTTCCAGGACAGGGAGAAGTTTTTT. Amino acid sequence: CASSFQDREKFF.

The rearrangement uses TRBV5-4 and TRBJ1-2, with D possibly being TRBD1 (6 bases). Looked up from germline, CDR1 is SGHNT and CDR2 is YYREEE (reference sequence). This CDR3 is built from 16 residues. Trimming removed 0 bases from V and 0 bases from J, with 12 bases in between. The CDR3 protein is CASSLAGGTSNYGYTF. DNA for the CDR3: TGTGCCAGCAGCTTGGCCGGGGGGACATCTAACTATGGCTACACCTTC.

The chain recombines TRBV3-1 (or the pseudogene TRBV3-2) with TRBJ2-1, with D possibly being TRBD2 (5 bases). The CDR3 covers 14 residues. Trimming left V 3 bases short and J 8 bases short, with 14 bases between. In germline, CDR1 is LGHDT, CDR2 YNNKEL (reference sequence). For the CDR3, the DNA is TGTGCCAGCAGCCATCTGGGCGCCGGGGATGAGCAGTTCTTC. This translates into CASSHLGAGDEQFF.

V and J are TRBV14 and TRBJ1-4; D is unresolved. Germline-derived CDR1 and CDR2 are SGHDN and FVKESK. CDR3 size: 14 residues. Trimming stripped 4 bases from V and 5 bases from J, with 11 bases between. The DNA for the CDR3 is TGTGCCAGCAGCCTTCTAGGAGGGAATGAAAAACTGTTTTTT. It codes for CASSLLGGNEKLFF.

This rearrangement joins TRBV5-4 to TRBJ2-1, with TRBD2 matching over 7 bases. Germline-derived CDR1 and CDR2 are SGHNT and YYREEE (reference sequence). V lost 7 bases to trimming and J lost 2 bases; unmatched junction nucleotides: 12. The CDR3 loop spans 16 amino acids. For the CDR3, the DNA is TGTGCCAGCTCTTCGGGGGGTCCTACCCCCTACAATGAGCAGTTCTTC. This encodes CASSSGGPTPYNEQFF.

The chain has TRBV4-1 and TRBJ1-1, with 9 bases identical to TRBD1. The V segment lost 3 bases and the J segment 3 bases; nucleotides outside the gene matches: 5. The CDR3 contains 15 residues. Per germline, CDR1 MGHRA and CDR2 YSYEKL. The CDR3 protein is CASSHNRGQDTEAFF. CDR3 DNA sequence: TGCGCCAGCAGCCATAACAGGGGGCAGGACACTGAAGCTTTCTTT.

J is TRBJ1-2 and V is TRBV5-1; perhaps TRBD1 as D (6 bases). CDR1 is SGHRS and CDR2 is YFSETQ in the germline V gene. V shed 2 bases and J shed 5 bases, with 13 bases lying between them. This CDR3 region has 14 residues. The DNA for the CDR3 is TGCGCCAGCAGCTTTGTACAGGGCATTTATGGCTACACCTTC. Encoded protein: CASSFVQGIYGYTF.

V and J are TRBV27 and TRBJ2-7; no definite D call. CDR3 size: 14 residues. The V end was cut by 0 bases, the J end by 0 bases, with 6 bases between. CDR1 MNHEY and CDR2 SMNVEV come from the germline V gene (reference sequence). CDR3 amino acids: CASSLSAASYEQYF. Written as DNA, the CDR3 is TGTGCCAGCAGTTTATCGGCGGCCTCCTACGAGCAGTACTTC.

The rearrangement links TRBV19 to TRBJ2-1, with 10 bases lining up with TRBD2. The CDR3 has 16 residues. CDR1 LNHDA and CDR2 SQIVND come from the germline V gene (reference sequence). Trimming took 4 bases from V and 4 from J; bases not matched to a gene: 7. CDR3 sequence reads: CASSRSGRAVYNEQFF. DNA for the CDR3: TGTGCCAGTAGTAGAAGCGGGAGGGCCGTGTACAATGAGCAGTTCTTC.

V and J are TRBV12-5 and TRBJ2-1; 12 nucleotides match TRBD2. The CDR3 has 16 residues. The V gene end was trimmed by 6 bases and the J gene end by 8 bases; junction bases not matched to a gene: 11. CDR1 is LGHNT and CDR2 is FRNRAP in the germline V gene. CDR3 residues: CASGPRLAGVSHEQFF. DNA for the CDR3: TGTGCTAGTGGCCCAAGACTAGCGGGAGTTTCCCATGAGCAGTTCTTC. The whole variable domain, filled in from reference TRBV12-5 and TRBJ2-1, reads DARVTQTPRHKVTEMGQEVTMRCQPILGHNTVFWYRQTMMQGLELLAYFRNRAPLDDSGMPKDRFSAEMPDATLATLKIQPSEPRDSAVYFCASGPRLAGVSHEQFFGPGTRLTVL.

This chain connects TRBV4-1 to TRBJ2-1, with 13 bases that match TRBD2. V shed 3 bases, J shed 0 bases, and the junction held 14 bases outside the gene matches. The germline V gene has CDR1 MGHRA and CDR2 YSYEKL. The CDR3 is 21 residues long. The CDR3 region is CASSQGLLAGGTRRSYNEQFF. The CDR3 coding sequence is TGCGCCAGCAGCCAGGGTCTACTAGCGGGAGGGACACGACGCTCCTACAATGAGCAGTTCTTC.

The chain recombines TRBV14 with TRBJ2-5; D might be TRBD2 (5 bases). This CDR3 is built from 15 residues. CDR1 is SGHDN, CDR2 FVKESK, per germline. Trimming cost V 4 bases and J 3 bases, with 15 bases left between them. CDR3 residues: CASSPLEDREETQYF. The DNA of the CDR3 is TGTGCCAGCAGCCCGCTGGAGGATCGGGAAGAGACCCAGTACTTC.

The gene calls are TRBV5-1 and TRBJ1-1; D might be TRBD1 (6 bases). The CDR3 consists of 17 residues. V lost 2 bases, J lost 6 bases, and 23 bases lay in between. The germline V gene has CDR1 SGHRS and CDR2 YFSETQ. CDR3: CASSFNGIQGQSPEAFF. In DNA, the CDR3 is TGCGCCAGCAGCTTCAATGGCATACAGGGTCAGTCTCCTGAAGCTTTCTTT.

The rearrangement uses TRBV5-5 and TRBJ1-2; D is undetermined. The ends were cut back, 5 bases at V and 4 bases at J, with 21 bases in the middle. The CDR3 sequence is 16 residues long. Per the germline V gene, CDR1 is SGHKS and CDR2 is YYEKEE (reference sequence). The CDR3 sequence is CASRNFYEGLRYGYTF. The DNA for the CDR3 is TGTGCCAGCAGAAATTTTTACGAGGGTCTTCGCTATGGCTACACCTTC.